This TCR beta chain was sequenced during a study of metastatic and nonmetastatic thyroid tumors. Original methodology: The study built a papillary thyroid cancer distant-metastasis classifier from CDR3 differences across clinicopathological groups. TCRdb reassembled clones from the PCR reads with MiXCR. TCRdb, not the original authors, processed these V and J calls. The sample has about 30,000 clones, roughly 4.2% seen once. Nobody among the patients had been given any treatment before thyroid surgery. V gave up 5 bases and J gave up 4 bases, with 35 bases separating them. The V gene's germline CDR1 is DFQATT and CDR2 SNEGSKA (reference sequence). This CDR3 is 20 amino acids long. This clone was observed many times. Other DNA sequences in this specimen translate into the identical CDR3.

The chain is built from TRBV20-1 and TRBJ1-1; no reliable D call. This sequence was found in a female donor with papillary thyroid cancer or a benign thyroid nodule (not recorded which). Some clones in this sample may be carry-over from other donors' samples. Specimen: blood. The CDR3 sequence is CSAPYYWVDPGGKMSTEAFF. CDR3 nucleotide sequence: TGCAGTGCTCCCTATTACTGGGTAGACCCGGGCGGTAAGATGAGCACTGAAGCTTTCTTT.